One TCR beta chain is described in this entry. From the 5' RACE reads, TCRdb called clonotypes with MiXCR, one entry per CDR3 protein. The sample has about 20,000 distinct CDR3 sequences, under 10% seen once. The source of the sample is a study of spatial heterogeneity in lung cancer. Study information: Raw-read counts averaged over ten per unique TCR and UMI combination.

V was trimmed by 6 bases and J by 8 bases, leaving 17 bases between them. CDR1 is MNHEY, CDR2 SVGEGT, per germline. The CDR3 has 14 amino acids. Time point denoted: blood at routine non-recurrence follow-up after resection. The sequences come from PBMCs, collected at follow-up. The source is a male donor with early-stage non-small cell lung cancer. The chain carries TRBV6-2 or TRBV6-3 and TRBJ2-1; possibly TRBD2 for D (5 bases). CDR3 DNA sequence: TGTGCCAGCAGACCTGGACTCGGTTGGTATGAGCAGTTCTTC. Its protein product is CASRPGLGWYEQFF.